A selection of T cell receptor beta chains follows, all from one sample in a study of blood T cell repertoires in COVID-19. Only in-frame clones appear in the TCRdb table, and some are missing; sequencing was by immunoSEQ multiplex PCR. Of roughly 50,000 clones detected, about nine tenths appear once; the ten largest clones hold 6.5% to 9%. The sample taken for sequencing was peripheral blood. These receptors were taken from a woman aged 40 to 49 with active COVID-19. Both conserved end residues are part of each CDR3. A D gene is named only where the DNA matches it firmly. Rows may omit the clone size; those that give it use once, few, many or a size class.

CDR3 protein: CASSLGAAYNEQFF; CDR3 DNA: TGTGCCAGCAGCCTAGGGGCAGCTTACAATGAGCAGTTCTTC; J gene: TRBJ2-1; clone size: .; D gene: .; V gene: TRBV7-9
CDR3 protein: CASSWRTGPGNYGYTF; CDR3 DNA: TGCGCCAGCAGCTGGCGGACAGGCCCCGGAAATTATGGCTACACCTTC; J gene: TRBJ1-2; clone size: .; D gene: TRBD1; V gene: TRBV5-1
CDR3 protein: CAISTAEARGNYEQYF; CDR3 DNA: TGTGCCATCAGTACCGCGGAGGCCCGGGGAAACTACGAGCAGTACTTC; J gene: TRBJ2-7; clone size: .; D gene: .; V gene: TRBV10-3
CDR3 protein: CASSVKSGGTGELFF; CDR3 DNA: TGTGCCAGCAGCGTAAAATCAGGGGGCACCGGGGAGCTGTTTTTT; J gene: TRBJ2-2; clone size: once; D gene: TRBD1; V gene: TRBV9
CDR3 protein: CATRHSQVDEQYF; CDR3 DNA: TGTGCCACCCGACACTCCCAGGTGGACGAGCAGTACTTC; J gene: TRBJ2-7; clone size: .; D gene: .; V gene: TRBV10-3
CDR3 protein: CATQPRGDYEQYF; CDR3 DNA: TGTGCCACTCAACCCCGGGGGGACTACGAGCAGTACTTC; J gene: TRBJ2-7; clone size: .; D gene: TRBD2; V gene: TRBV6-5
CDR3 protein: CASSFLGQLSNQPQHF; CDR3 DNA: TGTGCCAGCAGCTTCTTGGGACAGCTTAGCAATCAGCCCCAGCATTTT; J gene: TRBJ1-5; clone size: .; D gene: TRBD1; V gene: TRBV7-9
CDR3 protein: CASSPGTGDQPQHF; CDR3 DNA: TGTGCCAGCAGCCCCGGGACAGGGGATCAGCCCCAGCATTTT; J gene: TRBJ1-5; clone size: .; D gene: TRBD1; V gene: TRBV7-2
CDR3 protein: CASCSIRVETQYF; CDR3 DNA: TGCGCCAGTTGTTCTATCCGCGTAGAGACCCAGTACTTC; J gene: TRBJ2-5; clone size: .; D gene: .; V gene: TRBV10-2
CDR3 protein: CASASGGAYNEQFF; CDR3 DNA: TGTGCCAGCGCGTCCGGGGGGGCCTACAATGAGCAGTTCTTC; J gene: TRBJ2-1; clone size: .; D gene: TRBD2; V gene: TRBV7-9
CDR3 protein: CAGHRGSKGNTIYF; CDR3 DNA: TGTGCCGGACACAGGGGCTCCAAAGGAAACACCATATATTTT; J gene: TRBJ1-3; clone size: .; D gene: TRBD1; V gene: TRBV19
CDR3 protein: CASSPAGYTEAFF; CDR3 DNA: TGTGCCAGCAGCCCCGCCGGGTACACTGAAGCTTTCTTT; J gene: TRBJ1-1; clone size: once; D gene: .; V gene: TRBV7-3
CDR3 protein: CPGYKADTQYF; CDR3 DNA: TGTCCGGGATATAAGGCAGATACGCAGTATTTT; J gene: TRBJ2-3; clone size: .; D gene: .; V gene: TRBV21-1
CDR3 protein: CASSLSSGGAPNEQFF; CDR3 DNA: TGTGCCAGCAGCCTATCTAGCGGGGGGGCCCCAAATGAGCAGTTCTTC; J gene: TRBJ2-1; clone size: .; D gene: TRBD2; V gene: TRBV27
CDR3 protein: CASSLGRQGNTEAFF; CDR3 DNA: TGTGCCAGCAGCTTAGGAAGACAGGGGAACACTGAAGCTTTCTTT; J gene: TRBJ1-1; clone size: .; D gene: TRBD1; V gene: TRBV5-4
CDR3 protein: CASSDPRGDTEAFF; CDR3 DNA: TGTGCCAGCAGTGATCCACGGGGGGACACTGAAGCTTTCTTT; J gene: TRBJ1-1; clone size: .; D gene: .; V gene: TRBV25-1
CDR3 protein: CASNPGGSWGETQYF; CDR3 DNA: TGTGCCAGCAACCCCGGAGGGTCTTGGGGAGAGACCCAGTACTTC; J gene: TRBJ2-5; clone size: .; D gene: .; V gene: TRBV6-2/TRBV6-3
CDR3 protein: CASSGDRYSYTF; CDR3 DNA: TGTGCCAGCAGTGGGGACAGATACAGCTACACCTTC; J gene: TRBJ1-2; clone size: .; D gene: TRBD1; V gene: TRBV6-6
CDR3 protein: CASSPLETGELFF; CDR3 DNA: TGTGCCAGCTCACCCCTTGAGACCGGGGAGCTGTTTTTT; J gene: TRBJ2-2; clone size: .; D gene: .; V gene: TRBV18
CDR3 protein: CASSTRTEGVGNTGELFF; CDR3 DNA: TGTGCCAGTAGTACCCGGACAGAGGGCGTGGGGAACACCGGGGAGCTGTTTTTT; J gene: TRBJ2-2; clone size: .; D gene: .; V gene: TRBV19
CDR3 protein: CSASSSSGGRETQYF; CDR3 DNA: TGCAGTGCTAGTTCCTCTAGCGGGGGGAGAGAGACCCAGTACTTC; J gene: TRBJ2-5; clone size: .; D gene: TRBD2; V gene: TRBV20-1
CDR3 protein: CASRPGGSADTQYF; CDR3 DNA: TGTGCCAGCAGGCCTGGCGGGTCTGCAGATACGCAGTATTTT; J gene: TRBJ2-3; clone size: .; D gene: .; V gene: TRBV6-2/TRBV6-3
CDR3 protein: CASSSGTYTDTQYF; CDR3 DNA: TGCGCCAGCAGTTCCGGGACTTACACAGATACGCAGTATTTT; J gene: TRBJ2-3; clone size: .; D gene: .; V gene: TRBV5-1
CDR3 protein: CASSPKRGGSAGEQFF; CDR3 DNA: TGTGCCAGCAGCCCGAAGCGGGGGGGCTCTGCTGGTGAGCAGTTCTTC; J gene: TRBJ2-1; clone size: .; D gene: TRBD2; V gene: TRBV5-4
CDR3 protein: CASSQEFRGDEKLFF; CDR3 DNA: TGTGCCAGCAGCCAAGAGTTTAGGGGTGATGAAAAACTGTTTTTT; J gene: TRBJ1-4; clone size: .; D gene: .; V gene: TRBV3-1/TRBV3-2
CDR3 protein: CASSRTDRLGKADTQYF; CDR3 DNA: TGTGCCAGCAGCCGCACCGACAGGTTGGGCAAGGCAGATACGCAGTATTTT; J gene: TRBJ2-3; clone size: .; D gene: .; V gene: TRBV11-3
CDR3 protein: CASSPGRNTEAFF; CDR3 DNA: TGTGCCAGCTCACCGGGGAGGAACACTGAAGCTTTCTTT; J gene: TRBJ1-1; clone size: once; D gene: .; V gene: TRBV18
CDR3 protein: CASSRQGAAEKLFF; CDR3 DNA: TGTGCCAGCAGCAGGCAGGGGGCAGCTGAAAAACTGTTTTTT; J gene: TRBJ1-4; clone size: once; D gene: TRBD1; V gene: TRBV13
CDR3 protein: CASSYTSTSEQYF; CDR3 DNA: TGTGCCAGCAGTTATACTAGCACCAGCGAGCAGTACTTC; J gene: TRBJ2-7; clone size: .; D gene: .; V gene: TRBV6-6
CDR3 protein: CASSQLDSNTDTQYF; CDR3 DNA: TGTGCCAGCAGCCAACTTGACAGCAACACAGATACGCAGTATTTT; J gene: TRBJ2-3; clone size: .; D gene: .; V gene: TRBV3-1/TRBV3-2
CDR3 protein: CASSPLLVAGAIDTQYF; CDR3 DNA: TGTGCCAGCAGTCCCCTCCTTGTAGCGGGGGCTATAGATACGCAGTATTTT; J gene: TRBJ2-3; clone size: .; D gene: TRBD2; V gene: TRBV6-6
CDR3 protein: CASSLGQGGRNTEAFF; CDR3 DNA: TGTGCCAGCAGCCTCGGACAGGGCGGGAGAAACACTGAAGCTTTCTTT; J gene: TRBJ1-1; clone size: .; D gene: TRBD1; V gene: TRBV5-6
CDR3 protein: CAISESAGRGYTF; CDR3 DNA: TGTGCCATCAGTGAGTCGGCAGGGAGGGGCTACACCTTC; J gene: TRBJ1-2; clone size: .; D gene: .; V gene: TRBV10-3
CDR3 protein: CSASDGSWAFEAFF; CDR3 DNA: TGCAGTGCTAGTGATGGCTCCTGGGCCTTTGAAGCTTTCTTT; J gene: TRBJ1-1; clone size: few; D gene: .; V gene: TRBV20-1
CDR3 protein: CASSLASGKGYGYTF; CDR3 DNA: TGTGCCAGCAGCTTGGCGTCAGGGAAAGGGTATGGCTACACCTTC; J gene: TRBJ1-2; clone size: .; D gene: .; V gene: TRBV5-4
CDR3 protein: CASSPPRGRGPYEQFF; CDR3 DNA: TGTGCCAGCTCACCACCCCGAGGCAGGGGGCCGTATGAGCAGTTCTTC; J gene: TRBJ2-1; clone size: .; D gene: TRBD1; V gene: TRBV18
CDR3 protein: CASSYEISGVGNTEAFF; CDR3 DNA: TGTGCCAGCAGTTACGAAATCTCAGGGGTGGGGAACACTGAAGCTTTCTTT; J gene: TRBJ1-1; clone size: .; D gene: .; V gene: TRBV6-2/TRBV6-3
CDR3 protein: CASNRENQPQHF; CDR3 DNA: TGTGCCAGCAATCGGGAGAATCAGCCCCAGCATTTT; J gene: TRBJ1-5; clone size: .; D gene: .; V gene: TRBV2
CDR3 protein: CASSHFTQGVSEAFF; CDR3 DNA: TGCGCCAGCAGCCACTTCACCCAGGGGGTATCTGAAGCTTTCTTT; J gene: TRBJ1-1; clone size: .; D gene: TRBD1; V gene: TRBV4-1
CDR3 protein: CASSQDSPAGYTF; CDR3 DNA: TGTGCCAGCAGCCAAGATAGCCCTGCTGGCTACACCTTC; J gene: TRBJ1-2; clone size: .; D gene: .; V gene: TRBV14
CDR3 protein: CASSHSPGGTGVDPEAFF; CDR3 DNA: TGCGCCAGCAGCCACTCCCCGGGGGGGACAGGGGTAGACCCTGAAGCTTTCTTT; J gene: TRBJ1-1; clone size: .; D gene: TRBD1; V gene: TRBV4-1
CDR3 protein: CASSFTFQAEAFF; CDR3 DNA: TGTGCCAGCAGCTTTACCTTCCAGGCTGAAGCTTTCTTT; J gene: TRBJ1-1; clone size: .; D gene: .; V gene: TRBV11-2
CDR3 protein: CASLSLENTEAFF; CDR3 DNA: TGTGCCAGCCTTTCTTTAGAGAACACTGAAGCTTTCTTT; J gene: TRBJ1-1; clone size: .; D gene: .; V gene: TRBV19
CDR3 protein: CSASPRAGLMNTEAFF; CDR3 DNA: TGCAGTGCTAGTCCCCGGGCAGGACTCATGAACACTGAAGCTTTCTTT; J gene: TRBJ1-1; clone size: .; D gene: .; V gene: TRBV20-1
CDR3 protein: CASSLRHRGLNTGELFF; CDR3 DNA: TGTGCCAGCAGTTTAAGGCACAGGGGACTTAACACCGGGGAGCTGTTTTTT; J gene: TRBJ2-2; clone size: .; D gene: .; V gene: TRBV27
CDR3 protein: CASSSYRGQETQYF; CDR3 DNA: TGTGCCAGCAGTTCTTACAGGGGTCAAGAGACCCAGTACTTC; J gene: TRBJ2-5; clone size: .; D gene: TRBD1; V gene: TRBV27
CDR3 protein: CAIRAQGAGVSPLHF; CDR3 DNA: TGTGCCATCAGGGCGCAGGGGGCGGGTGTTTCACCCCTCCACTTT; J gene: TRBJ1-6; clone size: .; D gene: TRBD1; V gene: TRBV10-3
CDR3 protein: CASSSRGTAASYNSPLHF; CDR3 DNA: TGTGCCAGCAGTTCGAGAGGGACAGCCGCCTCCTATAATTCACCCCTCCACTTT; J gene: TRBJ1-6; clone size: once; D gene: TRBD1; V gene: TRBV6-2/TRBV6-3
CDR3 protein: CASSLTGTPGNTIYF; CDR3 DNA: TGTGCCAGCAGTTTGACAGGGACCCCTGGAAACACCATATATTTT; J gene: TRBJ1-3; clone size: .; D gene: TRBD1; V gene: TRBV6-5
CDR3 protein: CASSRGQLNYEQYF; CDR3 DNA: TGTGCCAGCAGCAGGGGACAGCTAAACTACGAGCAGTACTTC; J gene: TRBJ2-7; clone size: .; D gene: TRBD1; V gene: TRBV9